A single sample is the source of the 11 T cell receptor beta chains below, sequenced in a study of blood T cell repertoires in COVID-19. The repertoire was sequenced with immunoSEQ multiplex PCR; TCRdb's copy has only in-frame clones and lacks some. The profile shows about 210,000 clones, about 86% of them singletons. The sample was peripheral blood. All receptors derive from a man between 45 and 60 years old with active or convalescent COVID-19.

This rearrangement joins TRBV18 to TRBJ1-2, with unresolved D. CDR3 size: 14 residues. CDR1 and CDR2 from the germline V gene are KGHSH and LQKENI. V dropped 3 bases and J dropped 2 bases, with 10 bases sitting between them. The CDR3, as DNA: TGTGCCAGCTCACCGGGCAGAGAAAACTATGGCTACACCTTC. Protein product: CASSPGRENYGYTF.

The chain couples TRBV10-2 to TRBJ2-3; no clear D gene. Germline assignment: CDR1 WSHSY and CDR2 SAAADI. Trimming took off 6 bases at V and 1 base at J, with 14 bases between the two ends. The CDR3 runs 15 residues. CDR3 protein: CASRETYAGTDTQYF. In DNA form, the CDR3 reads TGCGCCAGCAGGGAGACATACGCGGGCACAGATACGCAGTATTTT.

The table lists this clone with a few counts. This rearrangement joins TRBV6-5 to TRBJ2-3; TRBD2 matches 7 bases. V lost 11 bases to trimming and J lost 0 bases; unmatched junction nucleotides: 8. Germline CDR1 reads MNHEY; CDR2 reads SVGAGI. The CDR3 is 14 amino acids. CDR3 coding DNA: TGTGCCTCCCGAAGGGACTATAGCACAGATACGCAGTATTTT. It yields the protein CASRRDYSTDTQYF.

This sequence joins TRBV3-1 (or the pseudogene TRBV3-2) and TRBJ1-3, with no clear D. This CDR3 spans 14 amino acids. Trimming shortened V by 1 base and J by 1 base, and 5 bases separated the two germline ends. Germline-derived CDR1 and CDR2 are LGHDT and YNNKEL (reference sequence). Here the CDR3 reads CASSQAGSGNTIYF. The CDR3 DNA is TGTGCCAGCAGCCAAGCCGGGTCTGGAAACACCATATATTTT.

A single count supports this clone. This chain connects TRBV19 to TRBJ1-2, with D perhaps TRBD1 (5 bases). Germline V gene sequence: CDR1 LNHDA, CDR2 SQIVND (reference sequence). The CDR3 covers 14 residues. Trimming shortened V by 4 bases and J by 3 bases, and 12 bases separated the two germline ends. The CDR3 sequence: CASSKGGGDYGYTF. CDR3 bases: TGTGCCAGTAGTAAAGGTGGAGGGGACTATGGCTACACCTTC.

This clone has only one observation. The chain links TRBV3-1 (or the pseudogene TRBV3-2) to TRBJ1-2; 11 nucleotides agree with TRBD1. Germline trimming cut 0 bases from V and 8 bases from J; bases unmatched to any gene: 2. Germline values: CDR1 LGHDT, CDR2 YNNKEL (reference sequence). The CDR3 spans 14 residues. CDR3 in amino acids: CASSQDRTGGGYTF. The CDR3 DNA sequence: TGTGCCAGCAGCCAAGATCGGACAGGGGGCGGCTACACCTTC.

The CDR3 spells CAIRAGPPYEQYF. In DNA form, the CDR3 reads TGTGCCATCAGGGCGGGGCCGCCCTACGAGCAGTACTTC. The gene calls are TRBV10-3 and TRBJ2-7; perhaps TRBD2 as D (6 bases). CDR1 and CDR2 from the germline V gene are ENHRY and SYGVKD. CDR3 length: 13 residues. Trimming removed 6 bases from V and 2 bases from J, with 11 bases in between.

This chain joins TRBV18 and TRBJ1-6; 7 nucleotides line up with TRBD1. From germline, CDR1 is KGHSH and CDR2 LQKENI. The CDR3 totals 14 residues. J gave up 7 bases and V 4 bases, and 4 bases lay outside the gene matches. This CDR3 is CASSLGQENSPLHF. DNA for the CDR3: TGTGCCAGCTCACTCGGACAGGAGAATTCACCCCTCCACTTT. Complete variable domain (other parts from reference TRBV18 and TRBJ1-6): NAGVMQNPRHLVRRRGQEARLRCSPMKGHSHVYWYRQLPEEGLKFMVYLQKENIIDESGMPKERFSAEFPKEGPSILRIQQVVRGDSAAYFCASSLGQENSPLHFGNGTRLTVT.

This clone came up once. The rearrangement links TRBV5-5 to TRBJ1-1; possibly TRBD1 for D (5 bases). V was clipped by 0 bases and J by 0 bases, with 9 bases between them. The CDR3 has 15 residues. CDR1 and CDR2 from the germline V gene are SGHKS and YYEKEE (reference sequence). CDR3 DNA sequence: TGTGCCAGCAGCTTGGAAGGCAGGGTGAACACTGAAGCTTTCTTT. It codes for CASSLEGRVNTEAFF. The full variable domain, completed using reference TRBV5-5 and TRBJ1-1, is DAGVTQSPTHLIKTRGQQVTLRCSPISGHKSVSWYQQVLGQGPQFIFQYYEKEERGRGNFPDRFSARQFPNYSSELNVNALLLGDSALYLCASSLEGRVNTEAFFGQGTRLTVV.

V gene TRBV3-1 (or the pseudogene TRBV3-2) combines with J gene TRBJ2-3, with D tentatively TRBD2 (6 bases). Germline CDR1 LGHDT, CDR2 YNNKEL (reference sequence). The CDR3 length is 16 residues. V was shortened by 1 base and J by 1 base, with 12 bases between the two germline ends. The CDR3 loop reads CASSQGVGGGTDTQYF. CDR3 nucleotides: TGTGCCAGCAGCCAAGGGGTCGGGGGTGGCACAGATACGCAGTATTTT.

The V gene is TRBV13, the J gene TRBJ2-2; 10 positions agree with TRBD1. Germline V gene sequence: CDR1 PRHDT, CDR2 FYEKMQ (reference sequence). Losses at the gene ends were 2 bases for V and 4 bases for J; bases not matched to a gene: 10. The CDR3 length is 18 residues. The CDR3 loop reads CASSLYRDRGRFTGELFF. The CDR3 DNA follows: TGTGCCAGCAGCTTATACCGGGACAGGGGTCGGTTCACCGGGGAGCTGTTTTTT.